The 22 T cell receptor beta chains below were found in one sample sequenced in a study of control samples from healthy donors and cancer patients. Profiled with immunoSEQ multiplex PCR; TCRdb holds only in-frame clones, not every one. The repertoire consists of tens of thousands of clones, with about nine tenths occurring once and the leading ten covering 9.5%. The sequenced material came from PBMCs. The origin of the receptors is a woman in her fifties or sixties with colorectal cancer.

The genes are TRBV12-3 or TRBV12-4 and TRBJ2-3, with 8 bases lining up with TRBD1. Unmatched junction bases numbered 3, after V lost 10 bases and J lost 0 bases. The CDR3 extends over 13 amino acids. This CDR3 reads CATRQGSTDTQYF. The CDR3 DNA follows: TGTGCCACGAGACAGGGGAGCACAGATACGCAGTATTTT.

V usage is TRBV7-9 and J usage is TRBJ1-3; D ambiguous. The V gene's germline CDR1 is SEHNR and CDR2 FQNEAQ (reference sequence). The CDR3 is 16 residues long. Trimming removed 5 bases from V and 0 bases from J, with 14 bases in between. The CDR3 DNA sequence: TGTGCCAGCAGCCCGAGGAACTCGGTCTCTGGAAACACCATATATTTT. This translates into CASSPRNSVSGNTIYF.

CDR3 region: CASSYDQARGGTGELFF. CDR3 nucleotides: TGTGCCAGCAGCTACGACCAGGCTCGAGGGGGCACCGGGGAGCTGTTTTTT. This chain joins TRBV7-8 and TRBJ2-2, with D tentatively TRBD1 (6 bases). The CDR3 runs 17 residues. Germline V gene data show CDR1 as SGHVS and CDR2 as FQNEAQ. V lost 4 bases and J 4 bases, leaving 19 bases between the germline ends.

J is TRBJ2-6 and V is TRBV19, with D maybe TRBD2 (6 bases). V dropped 1 base and J dropped 2 bases, with 6 bases sitting between them. This CDR3 is 15 amino acids long. Germline CDR1 is LNHDA and CDR2 is SQIVND (reference sequence). The CDR3 region is CASSIGGAGANVLTF. The CDR3 coding sequence is TGTGCCAGTAGTATAGGGGGGGCTGGGGCCAACGTCCTGACTTTC.

This chain uses TRBV13 with TRBJ2-1; 12 bases align to TRBD2. The CDR3 length is 19 residues. Germline V gene sequence: CDR1 PRHDT, CDR2 FYEKMQ (reference sequence). The junction had 11 bases not matched to a gene; V was cut back by 3 bases and J by 2 bases. Here the CDR3 reads CASSFLAGGPIGTYNEQFF. CDR3 DNA: TGTGCCAGCAGCTTCCTAGCGGGGGGGCCGATCGGGACCTACAATGAGCAGTTCTTC.

This chain uses TRBV6-1 with TRBJ2-5; D not resolved. Germline-derived CDR1 and CDR2 are MNHNS and SASEGT. The CDR3 runs to 15 residues. V dropped 0 bases and J dropped 2 bases, with 10 bases sitting between them. CDR3 sequence (DNA): TGTGCCAGCAGTGAAGCTTGGCAGACACAAGAGACCCAGTACTTC. This encodes CASSEAWQTQETQYF.

The chain is built from TRBV11-2 and TRBJ2-7; possibly TRBD1 for D (5 bases). Germline V gene data show CDR1 as SGHAT and CDR2 as FQNNGV. This CDR3 region has 15 residues. With 4 bases removed from V and 1 base from J, the gap between germline ends came to 14 bases. The CDR3 coding sequence is TGTGCCAGCAGCTCGGAGTGGGGCAGATCCTACGAGCAGTACGTC. Its protein product is CASSSEWGRSYEQYV.

The chain couples TRBV18 to TRBJ2-6, with D tentatively TRBD2 (6 bases). Germline lookup yields CDR1 KGHSH and CDR2 LQKENI. V lost 5 bases and J 4 bases, leaving 15 bases between the germline ends. The CDR3 runs to 16 residues. The CDR3 DNA follows: TGTGCCAGCTCATCAGAAGGGACTCCAGGGGCCAACGTCCTGACTTTC. Protein: CASSSEGTPGANVLTF. The full variable domain, in which reference TRBV18 and TRBJ2-6 provide the parts outside the CDR3, is NAGVMQNPRHLVRRRGQEARLRCSPMKGHSHVYWYRQLPEEGLKFMVYLQKENIIDESGMPKERFSAEFPKEGPSILRIQQVVRGDSAAYFCASSSEGTPGANVLTFGAGSRLTVL.

The chain has TRBV12-2 and TRBJ2-2; the DNA was not compared with TRBD1, the D call given in the table. TRBV12-2 is classified as a pseudogene. This CDR3 has 16 residues. CDR3 nucleotides: TGTGCAAGTCGCCCAGGGGGGACACTGAACACCGGGGAGCTGTTTTTT. This translates into CASRPGGTLNTGELFF.

This clone was seen a single time. The CDR3 bases are TGTGCCAGCAGTGAGAGACAAAGTGACTACACCTTC. This codes for CASSERQSDYTF. This chain joins TRBV2 and TRBJ1-2, with unresolved D. V was shortened by 3 bases and J by 10 bases, with 12 bases between the two germline ends. The CDR3 totals 12 residues. Germline CDR1 is SNHLY and CDR2 is FYNNEI.

This sequence joins TRBV29-1 and TRBJ1-5, with TRBD1 matching over 9 bases. The CDR3 runs to 14 residues. V shed 3 bases and J 7 bases; nucleotides not matched to a gene: 7. CDR1 and CDR2 (germline): SQVTM, ANQGSEA. This chain's CDR3 is CSVDTGTGNQPQHF. DNA of the CDR3: TGCAGCGTTGATACCGGGACAGGGAACCAGCCCCAGCATTTT.

This clone was seen many times. This chain connects TRBV4-3 to TRBJ1-5, with D uncertain. Deletions cut 0 bases from V and 0 bases from J, with 6 bases between. In germline, CDR1 is LGHNA, CDR2 YSLEER. The CDR3 is 15 residues long. The CDR3 loop reads CASSQDFPSNQPQHF. The CDR3 bases are TGCGCCAGCAGCCAAGATTTCCCTAGCAATCAGCCCCAGCATTTT.

This clone was seen more than once but under ten times. CDR3: CASSYSPLVGYGYTF. In DNA, the CDR3 is TGTGCCAGCAGTTACTCTCCCTTGGTCGGCTATGGCTACACCTTC. This sequence joins TRBV6-2 or TRBV6-3 and TRBJ1-2; no definite D call. V shed 0 bases and J shed 4 bases, with 12 bases lying between them. The CDR3 spans 15 residues. Germline-derived CDR1 and CDR2 are MNHEY and SVGEGT.

This clone was observed a handful of times. The chain links TRBV10-3 to TRBJ1-2; 11 bases are a match to TRBD1. Germline loops: CDR1 ENHRY, CDR2 SYGVKD. This CDR3 has 15 amino acids. V shed 2 bases and J 6 bases; nucleotides not matched to a gene: 5. The CDR3 loop is CAISEPDRGRNGYTF. In DNA form, the CDR3 reads TGTGCCATCAGTGAGCCGGACAGGGGGCGGAATGGCTACACCTTC.

The V call is TRBV1, the J call TRBJ2-7; TRBD2, the table's D call, lacks a check against the DNA. TRBV1 is classified as a pseudogene. This CDR3 comprises 16 residues. CDR3 DNA: TGCACCAGCAGCCACCTTAGCGGGGGGGAGTCCTACGAGCAGTACGTC. The encoded protein is CTSSHLSGGESYEQYV.

This chain connects TRBV4-3 to TRBJ2-3; possibly TRBD2 for D (6 bases). The CDR3 sequence is 17 residues long. Looked up from germline, CDR1 is LGHNA and CDR2 is YSLEER. V was trimmed by 0 bases and J by 0 bases, leaving 13 bases between them. The CDR3 DNA reads as TGCGCCAGCAGCCAAGATCTTCGGCGGGGCAGCACAGATACGCAGTATTTT. Its translation: CASSQDLRRGSTDTQYF.

This clone was seen a handful of times. This sequence joins TRBV15 and TRBJ1-4, with D tentatively TRBD1 (5 bases). CDR1 is LNHNV and CDR2 is YYDKDF in the germline V gene (reference sequence). The CDR3 contains 17 residues. The ends were cut back, 0 bases at V and 3 bases at J, with 14 bases in the middle. The DNA of the CDR3 is TGTGCCACCAGCAGAGAGGCAGGGCTAAGTCCTAATGAAAAACTGTTTTTT. Its translation: CATSREAGLSPNEKLFF.

This chain joins TRBV5-5 and TRBJ1-1; weak D call: TRBD1 (5 bases). CDR3 size: 15 residues. Trimming pared 1 base from V and 0 bases from J, leaving 10 bases between. Germline loops: CDR1 SGHKS, CDR2 YYEKEE (reference sequence). In DNA form, the CDR3 reads TGTGCCAGCAGCTTGACAGGCCTCATGAACACTGAAGCTTTCTTT. Its protein product is CASSLTGLMNTEAFF.

Regarding this clone: Its ends do not fully match the called genes, so a read error is possible. The chain carries TRBV7-2 and TRBJ2-1; D unclear. The CDR3 sequence is 14 residues long. In germline, CDR1 is SGHTA, CDR2 FQGNSA. This CDR3 is CASSLDSAYNEQFF. The CDR3 coding sequence is TGTGCCAGCAGTTTAGACTCAGCCTACAATGAGCAGTTCTTC.

The rearrangement links TRBV4-3 to TRBJ2-1, with 7 bases identical to TRBD2. Germline-derived CDR1 and CDR2 are LGHNA and YSLEER. V dropped 5 bases and J dropped 0; count of bases not matched to a gene: 7. The CDR3 runs 16 residues. CDR3 amino acids: CASSVLAMSSYNEQFF. DNA of the CDR3: TGCGCCAGCAGCGTACTAGCGATGAGCTCCTACAATGAGCAGTTCTTC.

The chain combines TRBV19 with TRBJ1-1; D is uncertain. There are 15 residues in the CDR3. V was trimmed by 1 base and J by 0 bases, leaving 9 bases between them. The germline V gene has CDR1 LNHDA and CDR2 SQIVND (reference sequence). DNA of the CDR3: TGTGCCAGTAGTATAGGGCTGGAGATGAACACTGAAGCTTTCTTT. It encodes CASSIGLEMNTEAFF.

The chain is built from TRBV7-2 and TRBJ2-3; TRBD2 matches 8 bases. The germline gives CDR1 SGHTA, CDR2 FQGNSA. The junction had 11 bases not matched to a gene; V was cut back by 5 bases and J by 1 base. The CDR3 has 17 residues. CDR3 region: CASSAHLAGTGTDTQYF. In nucleotides, the CDR3 is TGTGCCAGCAGCGCACATCTAGCGGGTACCGGCACAGATACGCAGTATTTT.